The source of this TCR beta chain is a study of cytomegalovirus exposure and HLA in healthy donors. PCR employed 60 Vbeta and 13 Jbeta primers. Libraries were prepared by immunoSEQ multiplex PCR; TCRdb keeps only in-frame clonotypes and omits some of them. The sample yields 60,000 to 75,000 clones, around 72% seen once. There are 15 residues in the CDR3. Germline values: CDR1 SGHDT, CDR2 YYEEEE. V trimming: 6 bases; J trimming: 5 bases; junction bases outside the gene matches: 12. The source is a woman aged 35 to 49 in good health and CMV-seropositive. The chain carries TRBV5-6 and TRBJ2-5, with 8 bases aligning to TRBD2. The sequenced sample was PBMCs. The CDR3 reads CASTVGGGPGETQYF. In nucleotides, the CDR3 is TGTGCCAGCACGGTAGGCGGGGGGCCGGGGGAGACCCAGTACTTC.